This T cell receptor beta chain originates from a study of shared clonotypes between healthy human individuals. The study's findings and limits: What limited the represented genetic and exposure-history diversity was the small number of donors.

Running of the assay took place at deep level. In the source study's methods: Junction-only sequences produced by ImmunoSEQ had no quality scores, so filtering differed. Clones were read by immunoSEQ multiplex PCR, and TCRdb kept only the in-frame ones, dropping some. The DNA gave D and trimming, while V, J and clone size come from that table. The sample has over 2 million clones, around 93% seen once. This CDR3 is built from 14 residues. Between the trimmed V and J ends, which lost 8 bases and 4 bases, there was a span of 17 bases. Per the germline V gene, CDR1 is MNHEY and CDR2 is SVGAGI. This clone was detected once. Its matching antigen is unknown.

The chain has TRBV6-5 and TRBJ1-1; a weak D match, TRBD1 (5 bases). The receptor's source is a man between 18 and 29 years old in good health. Some clones in this sample may be carry-over from other donors' samples. Sequencing used naive CD4+ T cells from PBMCs. Subset indicated: CD45RA+ positively selected. CDR3 loop: CASESRERATEAFF. In DNA, the CDR3 is TGTGCCAGCGAGTCCAGGGAAAGGGCCACTGAAGCTTTCTTT.